This T cell receptor beta chain was profiled in a study of human T cells and chemical hapten exposure. Noted time point: patch test 2, 6 weeks after DPC sensitization. Treatment here: therapeutic diphenylcyclopropenone sensitization with weekly scalp DPC. CDR1 is LGHNA and CDR2 is YSLEER in the germline V gene. Trimming shortened V by 1 base and J by 7 bases, and 8 bases separated the two germline ends. The CDR3 is made up of 13 amino acids. TCRdb fed the RACE reads into MiXCR, producing one record per CDR3 protein. The sample has just over 350,000 distinct CDR3 sequences; roughly 6.3% are singletons.

The source is a woman aged 18-35 years with alopecia areata. Some clones in this sample may be carry-over from other donors' samples. The V gene is TRBV4-3, the J gene TRBJ1-5; no reliable D call. The specimen was whole blood, collected in connection with sensitization to the hapten diphenylcyclopropenone (DPC). The CDR3 nucleotides read TGCGCCAGCAGCCAAGGAATGGGCCAGCCCCAGCATTTT. This translates into CASSQGMGQPQHF.